This entry describes one T cell receptor (beta chain). Many counts were recorded for this clonotype. Its antigen is currently not known. Base quality data are lacking; no much larger clone is found one base away. Libraries were constructed by RT-PCR. Sequencing was performed on an Illumina HiSeq 2500. TCRdb trimmed the raw reads at Q25, called clones with MiXCR and kept productive beta chains. Rows merge per CDR3 protein into single entries with the most common DNA and genes. Within this sample are about 500,000 distinct CDR3 sequences, with approximately 7.7% of them counted one time only. Around 14% of the sample is in the top ten clones. These data are taken from a study of response to subunit inactivated influenza vaccine (dated by TCRdb to the late 2010s). With regard to the full study: To follow how T cells responded to a trivalent subunit inactivated influenza vaccine, the researchers relied on deep quantitative profiling of the T cell receptor repertoire. Beyond this particular receptor, the publication reports: The authors suggested that each seasonal influenza vaccination may recruit only a limited number of new T cells.

Per the germline V gene, MDHEN is the CDR1 and SYDVKM is the CDR2. Trimming accounts for 6 bases at V and 2 bases at J, while the number of junction bases matched to no gene is 6. The CDR3 contains 15 residues, cysteine and phenylalanine counted. The entry retains the CDR3 DNA only, 45 bases that are in frame from base 1. Sequenced material: PBMCs from blood, taken roughly 24 months after vaccination. This chain joins TRBV28 to TRBJ1-5, and TRBD1 matches 8 of the central bases. This receptor was taken from a man between 50 and 75 years old who received an inactivated influenza vaccine. Donor details come from another sample of the same person, matched by shared clones. The sequence in DNA is TGTGCCAGCAGCCTGTTGACAGGGGGCAATCAGCCCCAGCATTTT. Translated, it gives CASSLLTGGNQPQHF.